This TCR beta chain was identified in a study of blood T cell repertoires in COVID-19. The CDR3 is 13 amino acids. CDR1 and CDR2 (germline): SGHAT, FQNNGV. V lost 0 bases to trimming and J lost 8 bases, with 7 bases between them. Sequencing used immunoSEQ multiplex PCR; TCRdb keeps in-frame clones, though not all of them. The sample gives 250,000 to 400,000 clones, around 85% of which show up once; 1.9% is in the top ten. Exposed participants encountered a COVID-19 case during the 2 weeks preceding study entry. This sequence originates from a woman in her twenties or thirties who had been exposed to COVID-19. The material sequenced was PBMCs or T cells enriched from blood (not recorded which). The chain couples TRBV11-2 to TRBJ1-4; unclear D gene. The CDR3 here is CASSLEAAEKLFF. The CDR3 coding sequence is TGTGCCAGCAGCTTAGAAGCGGCAGAAAAACTGTTTTTT.